Listed below are T cell receptor beta chains from one sample, sequenced in a study of blood T cell repertoires in COVID-19. The assay was immunoSEQ multiplex PCR, and TCRdb's table has in-frame clones only and misses some. The table records more than 300,000 clones, 88% of them present only once. Sequenced: peripheral blood. These receptors originate from a woman in her 70s with COVID-19, enrolled during active disease. CDR3s include the opening cysteine and the closing phenylalanine or tryptophan. D genes are given only for firm matches.

D gene,V gene,CDR3 protein
TRBD1,TRBV5-1,CASSMTGSAIYEQYF
.,TRBV2,CASRKKGNGDTEAFF
.,TRBV5-1,CASSPSRGEQYF
TRBD2,TRBV14,CASSQGSGGPDTQYF
.,TRBV7-2,CASSPPNGASLSPLHF
.,TRBV3-1/TRBV3-2,CASSLRGDTGELFF
TRBD2,TRBV7-9,CASSQGLAGGPGTDTQYF
.,TRBV28,CASSLPGEAVAGELFF
TRBD1,TRBV5-1,CASSSGTGIGQPQHF
TRBD1,TRBV5-1,CASSGTGYEQFF
.,TRBV6-6,CASISGGAGNTIYF
.,TRBV3-1/TRBV3-2,CASSQENFRGIEGYTF
.,TRBV20-1,CSASGVLATEETQYF
TRBD1,TRBV24-1,CAAGQGGGYTF
.,TRBV6-5,CASREGWTEAFF
TRBD1,TRBV5-1,CASSLEQRQGRSGYTF
.,TRBV5-1,CASSPDGQSTEAFF
TRBD1,TRBV24-1,CATSDRDRGTYNEQFF
.,TRBV27,CASRSPHRQNTEAFF
.,TRBV29-1,CSVGGRGNEKLFF
TRBD2,TRBV7-9,CASSRTSGRIGQQYF
TRBD1,TRBV18,CASSEGQGRSQPQHF
.,TRBV2,CASNLHQSGPYEQYF
.,TRBV27,CASSPETAFYGYTF
.,TRBV4-3,CASSQDWQGYGYTF
.,TRBV5-1,CASKLEGPGANVLTF
TRBD1,TRBV11-2,CASSTPGGFSGNTIYF
.,TRBV5-1,CASSLLAGNTGELFF
TRBD2,TRBV5-1,CASSSFAGGPDTQYF
TRBD1,TRBV7-9,CASRSTQGVDTEAFF
.,TRBV18,CASTDSMNTEAFF
.,TRBV19,CASSIGRTEAFF
.,TRBV24-1,CATSDGGIYGYTF
.,TRBV20-1,CSASRAGTANTGELFF
TRBD2,TRBV5-1,CASSLEGSGGRGDTQYF
.,TRBV4-1,CASSQTNPGTHEKLFF
.,TRBV4-1,CASSQGTGGEIAQPQHF
.,TRBV6-5,CASRSPTVGEQYF
TRBD1,TRBV19,CASRGTGLGNTEAFF
.,TRBV10-2,CASSGQNTEAFF
TRBD2,TRBV9,CASSADGGGQTGELFF
.,TRBV30,CAWSKTSGNKNYGYTF
.,TRBV6-5,CASSLDAVGYGYTF
TRBD2,TRBV28,CASSLFGYRDGRTKNIQYF
TRBD1,TRBV6-6,CASTDGTGGATEAFF
TRBD1,TRBV28,CASSWTGGSSSPLHF
TRBD1,TRBV27,CASSSIGTGDSYEQYF
.,TRBV12-3/TRBV12-4,CASSLSWNQPQHF
.,TRBV5-6,CASSPGARAGYSPLHF
.,TRBV30,CAWSHAVTYEQYF
.,TRBV5-1,CASSLADRLGEAFF
.,TRBV2,CAIRDSESDSYNEQFF
TRBD2,TRBV2,CASSEYGGSTDTQYF
TRBD1,TRBV6-2/TRBV6-3,CASSKIDRESSPLHF
TRBD1,TRBV6-5,CASSPGQADNEQFF
.,TRBV12-3/TRBV12-4,CASSFVNSYEQYF
.,TRBV19,CASSYSGIYGYTF
.,TRBV27,CASRGLRTTGELFF
TRBD1,TRBV5-4,CASSSGTGRYEQYF
.,TRBV28,CASRVQGSGELFF